This TCR beta chain was sequenced in a study of CD4 T cells in relation to SARS-CoV-2 and coronaviruses. Measured with immunoSEQ multiplex PCR; TCRdb has only the in-frame clones, and not every one. The sample yields roughly 20,000 clones, 60% to 80% seen once. CD4+ T cells from unexposed donors were obtained before the COVID-19 pandemic (2011-2018). After ten to eleven days of culture, CD4+ T cells were isolated. V was shortened by 5 bases and J by 1 base, with 18 bases between the two germline ends. Germline CDR1 reads SGHVS; CDR2 reads FNYEAQ. The CDR3 spans 17 residues. On this clone itself: Its antigen is currently unknown.

Sequencing was done on a sample of CD4+ T cells from PBMCs, cultured in vitro. This sequence originates from a human donor in good health. V and J are TRBV7-6 and TRBJ1-3, with D unresolved. CDR3 sequence: CASSPPTPLPSGNTIYF. CDR3 coding DNA: TGTGCCAGCAGCCCGCCGACACCGCTACCTTCTGGAAACACCATATATTTT.